A selection of T cell receptor beta chains follows, all from one sample in a study of beta chain features in type 1 diabetes. The protocol was immunoSEQ multiplex PCR, while the TCRdb copy is restricted to in-frame clones and leaves out a portion. This sample yields more than 250,000 clones, of which roughly 20% are seen a single time; 0.028% belongs to the top ten. The sample comprised naive CD4+ T cells from blood. Every receptor here comes from a woman aged 40-49 years with type 1 diabetes. The CDR3 runs from the conserved cysteine through the conserved F or W.

CASSFSGGGNTGELFF,16,TRBJ2-2,TRBV7-3
CASRHPTSDNEQFF,14,TRBJ2-1,TRBV6-5
CASSVATGSTPGLADNEQFF,20,TRBJ2-1,TRBV9
CASSALTGAQYEQYF,15,TRBJ2-7,TRBV28
CASSSPGLGVIEQFF,15,TRBJ2-1,TRBV18
CASTGSLNYGYTF,13,TRBJ1-2,TRBV6-5
CAWSPRGQETQYF,13,TRBJ2-5,TRBV30
CASSFRQSSYEQYF,14,TRBJ2-7,TRBV7-2
CASSQGARNYGYTF,14,TRBJ1-2,TRBV14
CASSPTTGAQETQYF,15,TRBJ2-5,TRBV18
CASSLGRDRTYEQYF,15,TRBJ2-7,TRBV7-9
CASSSTGDTYNEQFF,15,TRBJ2-1,TRBV7-2
CASSQGVDYGYTF,13,TRBJ1-2,TRBV5-1
CSALTGGSNQPQHF,14,TRBJ1-5,TRBV29-1
CASSLGPAEQYF,12,TRBJ2-7,TRBV7-2
CASMRAPYSNQPQHF,15,TRBJ1-5,TRBV19
CASSQAEGTGLAANEKLFF,19,TRBJ1-4,TRBV4-2
CASSFARAAEAFF,13,TRBJ1-1,TRBV11-1
CASSVDSRQGGELFF,15,TRBJ2-2,TRBV9
CASSLGAGELFF,12,TRBJ2-2,TRBV7-3
CASSLVVSNEQFF,13,TRBJ2-1,TRBV7-2
CASIRTSATETQYF,14,TRBJ2-5,TRBV7-2
CASSSLGDTEAFF,13,TRBJ1-1,TRBV28
CATSEPGDEQFF,12,TRBJ2-1,TRBV27
CASSVTGGGNYEQYF,15,TRBJ2-7,TRBV9
CSQSSIREQFF,11,TRBJ2-1,TRBV7-9
CASSQESNQPQHF,13,TRBJ1-5,TRBV4-3
CASKGTVSNQPQHF,14,TRBJ1-5,TRBV21-1
CASSQVGGRNTEAFF,15,TRBJ1-1,TRBV4-3
CASRPGQGRQPQHF,14,TRBJ1-5,TRBV27
CATRPSLQEPNTEAFF,16,TRBJ1-1,TRBV5-4
CASSEGLYEQYF,12,TRBJ2-7,TRBV25-1